This T cell receptor (beta chain) stems from a study of vaccination effects on CD4 cells after COVID-19. Scientists isolated CD4+ T cells after a roughly nine-day culture period ended. It was two doses of either the BNT162b2 or mRNA-1273 vaccine that participants received. The method was immunoSEQ multiplex PCR; TCRdb's version includes in-frame clones alone and lacks a portion of them. The sample has about 73,000 clones, nearly 75% seen once. This clone was seen a handful of times. Antigen unknown. The sample here was CD4+ T cells from PBMCs cultured without peptide, taken after COVID-19 vaccination. This TCR derives from a human donor who received a COVID-19 vaccine.

This CDR3 is CASSRTGVGNTEAFF. The CDR3 DNA sequence: TGTGCCAGCAGTAGAACAGGGGTTGGTAACACTGAAGCTTTCTTT. V is TRBV27 and J is TRBJ1-1, with TRBD1 matching over 7 bases. Germline V gives CDR1 MNHEY, CDR2 SMNVEV (reference sequence). The CDR3 covers 15 residues. V dropped 5 bases and J dropped 2; count of bases not matched to a gene: 8.